The TCR beta chain under discussion was sequenced for a study of OX40 agonist ivuxolimab in advanced cancers. Background on the study: Across the patients, intravenous ivuxolimab was delivered every 2 weeks at 0.01 to 10 mg/kg.

Repertoires were generated with immunoSEQ multiplex PCR, while TCRdb's copy carries only in-frame clones and drops some. The sample yields just over 80,000 clones, over 75% seen once. Patients with a history of autoimmune disease or on systemic immunosuppression were excluded. The CDR3 contains 16 residues. With 4 bases clipped from V and 1 base from J, the junction kept 8 bases outside the gene matches. CDR1 SGHAT and CDR2 FQNNGV come from the germline V gene. The chain is built from TRBV11-2 and TRBJ2-7; 9 bases match TRBD1. The source of this sequence is an adult with an advanced solid tumor such as melanoma, head and neck, liver or kidney cancer. Sample: CD4+ or CD8+ T cells sorted from blood, taken in a trial of the OX40 agonist ivuxolimab. CDR3 DNA: TGTGCCAGCAGCTCAACGGACAGGGGATATTCCTACGAGCAGTACTTC. This encodes CASSSTDRGYSYEQYF.